This T cell receptor (beta chain) was documented in a study of blood T cells in healthy people across ages. Whole-study findings and limits: Expanded clonotype shifts may have been confounded, as the donors had an unknown CMV status. TCR beta diversity per million T cells fell roughly linearly with age. Fewer expanded clones and more diversity marked long-lived versus aged donors.

V was clipped by 0 bases and J by 15 bases, with 24 bases between them. Germline V gene sequence: CDR1 MNHEY, CDR2 SVGEGT. The CDR3 is 16 amino acids. Every sample gave at least 5.5 micrograms of total RNA when it was extracted. Concerning this clonotype itself: Its antigen is undetermined.

It was with a sample-barcoded 5' primer and a J-beta primer mix that a second PCR of about 6 to 12 cycles was run. Using its own MiXCR run on the 5' RACE reads, TCRdb lists one record per CDR3 protein. The sample holds approximately 800,000 distinct CDR3 sequences, 35% to 50% seen once. The chain combines TRBV6-2 or TRBV6-3 with TRBJ2-4, with D unclear. The source of this sequence is a man older than 75 in good health. Sequencing was carried out using blood. The DNA of the CDR3 is TGTGCCAGCAGTTACTCGAGAGCCAGCTTCCCCTACGAGCGGTACTTC. This gives the protein CASSYSRASFPYERYF.